The T cell receptor (beta chain) described here comes from a study of blood T cell dynamics during melanoma immunotherapy. Whole-study context: First-line therapy was either pembrolizumab or nivolumab with ipilimumab for metastatic melanoma.

Time point indicated: week 3, after first cycle of checkpoint inhibitor. Only in-frame clones appear in the TCRdb table, and some are missing; sequencing was by immunoSEQ multiplex PCR. The table shows roughly 1,900 clones, with 90% to 95% occurring only once. The sequence was collected from a human donor with melanoma. The sequences come from effector memory CD8+ T cells from blood, collected from a patient treated with checkpoint blockade.

CDR3 in DNA: TGTGCCAGCAGCTTGGGCAGGGGATCCAATCAGCCCCAGCATTTT. Its translation is CASSLGRGSNQPQHF. V usage is TRBV7-9 and J usage is TRBJ1-5; D might be TRBD1 (6 bases). CDR3 length equals 15 residues. CDR1 is SEHNR, CDR2 FQNEAQ, per germline (reference sequence). Trimming pared 3 bases from V and 3 bases from J, leaving 12 bases between.